This TCR beta chain was captured in a study of blood T cell repertoires in COVID-19. In the source study's methods: Quantification of nucleated cells was approximated via reference gene primer amplification. TCRdb's table, derived via immunoSEQ multiplex PCR, lists solely in-frame clones and lacks some. The V and J calls and the clone size are those of that table, but D and trimming were determined from the DNA. The table lists about 120,000 clones, around 77% of them singletons, with 16% in the top ten. V gave up 5 bases and J gave up 2 bases; unmatched junction bases: 8. The CDR3 consists of 15 residues. Germline CDR1 and CDR2: MNHEY and SVGAGI.

The rearrangement joins TRBV6-5 to TRBJ2-5; 7 bases match TRBD1. The sequencing input was peripheral blood. The source of this sequence is a man aged 60 to 75 with active or convalescent COVID-19. Written as DNA, the CDR3 is TGTGCCAGCAGTCACCTCGGGACAGCACAAGAGACCCAGTACTTC. This encodes CASSHLGTAQETQYF.